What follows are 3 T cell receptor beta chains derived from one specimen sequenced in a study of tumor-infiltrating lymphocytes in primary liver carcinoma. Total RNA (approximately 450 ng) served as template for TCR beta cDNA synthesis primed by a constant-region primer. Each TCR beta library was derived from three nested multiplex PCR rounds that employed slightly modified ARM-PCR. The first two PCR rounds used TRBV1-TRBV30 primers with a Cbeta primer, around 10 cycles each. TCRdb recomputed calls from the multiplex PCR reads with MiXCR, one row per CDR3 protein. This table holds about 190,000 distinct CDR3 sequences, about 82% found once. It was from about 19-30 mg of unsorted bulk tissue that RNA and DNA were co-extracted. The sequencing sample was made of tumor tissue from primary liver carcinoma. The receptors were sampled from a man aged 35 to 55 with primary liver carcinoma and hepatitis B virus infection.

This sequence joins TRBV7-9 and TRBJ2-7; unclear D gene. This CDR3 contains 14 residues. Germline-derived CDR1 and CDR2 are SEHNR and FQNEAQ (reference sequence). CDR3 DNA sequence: TGTGGCACCAGCTTAGAGACTGGATCCTACGAGCAGTACTTC. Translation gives CGTSLETGSYEQYF. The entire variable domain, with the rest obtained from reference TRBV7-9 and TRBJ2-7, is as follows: DTGVSQNPRHKITKRGQNVTFRCDPISEHNRLYWYRQTLGQGPEFLTYFQNEAQLEKSRLLSDRFSAERPKGSFSTLEIQRTEQGDSAMYLCGTSLETGSYEQYFGPGTRLTVT.

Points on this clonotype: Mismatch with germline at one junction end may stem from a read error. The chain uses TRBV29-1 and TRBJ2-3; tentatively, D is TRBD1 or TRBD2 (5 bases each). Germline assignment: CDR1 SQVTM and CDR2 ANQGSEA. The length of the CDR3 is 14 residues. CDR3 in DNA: TGCGGCGTTTCACCCCCGTCCGGGGCAGATACGCACTATTTT. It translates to CGVSPPSGADTHYF.

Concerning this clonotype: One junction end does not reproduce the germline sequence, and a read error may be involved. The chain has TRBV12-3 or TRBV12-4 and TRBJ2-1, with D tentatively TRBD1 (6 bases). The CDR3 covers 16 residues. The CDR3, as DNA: TGTGCCACCAGTAAACGGGACAATTCTCTCCGGGATGAGCATTTCTTC. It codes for CATSKRDNSLRDEHFF.